This T cell receptor (beta chain) stems from a study of human T cells and chemical hapten exposure. Many counts were recorded for this clonotype. TCRdb itself ran the RACE reads through MiXCR, one entry per CDR3 protein. The sample has nearly 110,000 distinct CDR3 sequences, around 12% seen once. Time point denoted: pre-sensitization, week 0. Described treatment: therapeutic diphenylcyclopropenone sensitization with weekly scalp DPC. Between the trimmed V and J ends, which lost 3 bases and 10 bases, there was a span of 16 bases. Germline V CDR1 and CDR2: MNHEY, SVGAGI. CDR3 length: 14 residues. The starting material was whole blood, obtained in connection with sensitization to the hapten diphenylcyclopropenone (DPC). The V call is TRBV6-5, the J call TRBJ2-1; D possibly corresponds to TRBD2 (6 bases). This TCR came from a woman aged 45 to 65 with alopecia areata. Some clones in this sample may be carry-over from other donors' samples. The CDR3 sequence is CASSYRDFLGEQFF. The CDR3 DNA reads as TGTGCCAGCAGTTATAGGGACTTTTTAGGGGAGCAGTTCTTC.